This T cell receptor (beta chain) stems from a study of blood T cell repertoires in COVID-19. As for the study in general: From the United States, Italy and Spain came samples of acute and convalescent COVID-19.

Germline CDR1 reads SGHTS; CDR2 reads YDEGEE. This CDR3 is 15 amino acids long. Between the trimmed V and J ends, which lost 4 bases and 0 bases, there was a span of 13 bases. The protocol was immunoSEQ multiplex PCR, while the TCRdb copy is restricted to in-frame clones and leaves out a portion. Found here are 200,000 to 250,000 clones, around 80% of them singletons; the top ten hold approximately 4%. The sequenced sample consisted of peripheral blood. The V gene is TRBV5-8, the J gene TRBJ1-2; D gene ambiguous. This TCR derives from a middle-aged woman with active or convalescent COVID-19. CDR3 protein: CASSRATPTNYGYTF. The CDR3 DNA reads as TGTGCCAGCAGCCGAGCAACTCCGACTAACTATGGCTACACCTTC.